These 3 T cell receptor beta chains originate from one sample sequenced in a study of brain T cells in children with intractable seizures. Time point denoted: blood from clinic visit 5 months post-surgery; TSC patient then seizure free. Method: immunoSEQ multiplex PCR; TCRdb's copy keeps in-frame clones and lacks some. The sample lists about 350,000 clones; about 94% were seen once. Specimen: peripheral blood, collected approximately 5 months after surgery. The origin of the receptors is a boy under two years old with tuberous sclerosis and intractable seizures.

CDR3 bases: TGTGCCAGCAGCTTAAGCGGGGGAGGATACGAGCAGTACTTC. Protein product: CASSLSGGGYEQYF. This chain links TRBV11-2 with TRBJ2-7; TRBD2 matches 8 bases. V lost 2 bases, J lost 4 bases, and 4 bases stayed unmatched. Germline CDR1 reads SGHAT; CDR2 reads FQNNGV. CDR3 size: 14 residues. The variable domain in full, with the rest retrieved from reference TRBV11-2 and TRBJ2-7, is EAGVAQSPRYKIIEKRQSVAFWCNPISGHATLYWYQQILGQGPKLLIQFQNNGVVDDSQLPKDRFSAERLKGVDSTLKIQPAKLEDSAVYLCASSLSGGGYEQYFGPGTRLTVT.

J is TRBJ2-3 and V is TRBV6-5; perhaps TRBD2 as D (6 bases). The ends were cut back, 4 bases at V and 2 bases at J, with 13 bases in the middle. The CDR3 is made up of 15 amino acids. In germline, CDR1 is MNHEY, CDR2 SVGAGI. The CDR3 spells CASSLGLTHTDTQYF. In nucleotides, the CDR3 is TGTGCCAGCAGTTTGGGACTGACCCACACAGATACGCAGTATTTT.

This clone was detected only once. In DNA form, the CDR3 reads TGTGCCAGCAGCTCCACAGGATATGGCCCCACAACTGGGGAGCTGTTTTTT. This gives the protein CASSSTGYGPTTGELFF. The chain employs TRBV11-2 and TRBJ2-2; the D gene is possibly TRBD1 (5 bases). The CDR3 totals 17 residues. V dropped 4 bases and J dropped 8 bases, with 23 bases sitting between them. CDR1 and CDR2 from the germline V gene are SGHAT and FQNNGV.